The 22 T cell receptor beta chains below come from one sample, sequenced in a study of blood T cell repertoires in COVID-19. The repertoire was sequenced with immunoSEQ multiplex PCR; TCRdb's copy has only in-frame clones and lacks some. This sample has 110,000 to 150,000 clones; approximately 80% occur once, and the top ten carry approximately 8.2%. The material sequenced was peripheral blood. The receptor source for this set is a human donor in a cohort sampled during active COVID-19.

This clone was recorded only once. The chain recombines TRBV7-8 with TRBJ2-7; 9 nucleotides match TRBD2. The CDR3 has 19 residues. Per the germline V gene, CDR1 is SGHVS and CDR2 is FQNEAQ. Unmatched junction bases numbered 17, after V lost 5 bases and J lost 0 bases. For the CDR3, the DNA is TGTGCCAGCAGCCGAGAGCGGGGAGCTAGCGGGATTAGCTCCTACGAGCAGTACTTC. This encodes CASSRERGASGISSYEQYF.

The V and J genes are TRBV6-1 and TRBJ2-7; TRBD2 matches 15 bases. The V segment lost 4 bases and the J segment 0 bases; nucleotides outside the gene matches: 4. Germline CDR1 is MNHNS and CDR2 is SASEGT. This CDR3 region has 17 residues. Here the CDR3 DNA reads TGTGCCAGCAGTGCCCGGACTAGCGGGAGGGCCTCCTACGAGCAGTACTTC. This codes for CASSARTSGRASYEQYF.

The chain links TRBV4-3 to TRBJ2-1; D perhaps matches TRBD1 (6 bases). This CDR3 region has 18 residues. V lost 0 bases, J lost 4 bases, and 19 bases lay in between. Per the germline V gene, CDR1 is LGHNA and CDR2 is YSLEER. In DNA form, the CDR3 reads TGCGCCAGCAGCCAAGATAGGACAGCAATCGGGGCATACAATGAGCAGTTCTTC. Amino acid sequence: CASSQDRTAIGAYNEQFF.

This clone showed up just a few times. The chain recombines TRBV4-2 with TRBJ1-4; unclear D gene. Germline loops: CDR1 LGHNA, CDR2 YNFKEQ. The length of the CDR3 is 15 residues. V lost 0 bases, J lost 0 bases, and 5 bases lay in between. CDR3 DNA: TGTGCCAGCAGCCAAGAACTCCCAACTAATGAAAAACTGTTTTTT. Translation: CASSQELPTNEKLFF.

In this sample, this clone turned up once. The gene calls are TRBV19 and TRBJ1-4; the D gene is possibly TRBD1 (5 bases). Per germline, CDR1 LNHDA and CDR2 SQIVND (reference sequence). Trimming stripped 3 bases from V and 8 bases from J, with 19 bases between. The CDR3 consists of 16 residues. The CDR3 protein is CASSIGAGRFGEKLFF. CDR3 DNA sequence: TGTGCCAGTAGTATTGGGGCAGGTCGTTTTGGGGAAAAACTGTTTTTT.

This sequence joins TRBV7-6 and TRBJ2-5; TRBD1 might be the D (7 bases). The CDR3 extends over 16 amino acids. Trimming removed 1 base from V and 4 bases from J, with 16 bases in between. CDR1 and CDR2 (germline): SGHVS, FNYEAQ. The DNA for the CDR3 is TGTGCCAGCAGCTTAGAGACAGGGAGGTTCGGAGAGACCCAGTACTTC. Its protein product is CASSLETGRFGETQYF.

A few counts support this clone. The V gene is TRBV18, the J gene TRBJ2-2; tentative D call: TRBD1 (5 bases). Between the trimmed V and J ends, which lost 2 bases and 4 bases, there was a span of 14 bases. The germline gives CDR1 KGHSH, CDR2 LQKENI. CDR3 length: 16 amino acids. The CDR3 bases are TGTGCCAGCTCACCAGACAGTCCGGTGGCCACCGGGGAGCTGTTTTTT. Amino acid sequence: CASSPDSPVATGELFF.

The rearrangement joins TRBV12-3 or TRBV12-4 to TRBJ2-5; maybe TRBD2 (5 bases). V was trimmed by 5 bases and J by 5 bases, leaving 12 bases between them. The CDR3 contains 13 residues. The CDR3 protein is CASSNLAAETQYF. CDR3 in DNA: TGTGCCAGCAGTAACCTAGCAGCTGAGACCCAGTACTTC.

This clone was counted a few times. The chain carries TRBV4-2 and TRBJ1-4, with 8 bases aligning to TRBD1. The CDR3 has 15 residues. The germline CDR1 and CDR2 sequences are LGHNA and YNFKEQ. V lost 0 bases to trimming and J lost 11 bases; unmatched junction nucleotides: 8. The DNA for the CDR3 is TGTGCCAGCAGCCAAGATCTGGACAGGGTGTGGAAACTGTTTTTT. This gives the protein CASSQDLDRVWKLFF.

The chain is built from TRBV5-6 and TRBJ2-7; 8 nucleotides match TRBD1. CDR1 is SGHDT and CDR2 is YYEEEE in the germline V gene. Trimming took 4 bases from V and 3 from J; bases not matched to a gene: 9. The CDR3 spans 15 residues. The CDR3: CASSRVGQGFYEQYF. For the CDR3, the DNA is TGTGCCAGCAGCCGAGTCGGACAGGGTTTCTACGAGCAGTACTTC.

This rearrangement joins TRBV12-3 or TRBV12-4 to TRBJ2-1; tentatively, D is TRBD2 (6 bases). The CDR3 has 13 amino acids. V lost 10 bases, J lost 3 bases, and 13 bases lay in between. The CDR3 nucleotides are TGTGCCACCTCGGAGGACTACTACAATGAGCAGTTCTTC. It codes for CATSEDYYNEQFF.

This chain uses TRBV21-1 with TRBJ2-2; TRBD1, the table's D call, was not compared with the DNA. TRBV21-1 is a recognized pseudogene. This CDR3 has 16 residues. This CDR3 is CASSKSVEGAIGELFF. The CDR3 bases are TGTGCCAGCAGCAAATCCGTGGAGGGGGCCATCGGGGAGCTGTTTTTT.

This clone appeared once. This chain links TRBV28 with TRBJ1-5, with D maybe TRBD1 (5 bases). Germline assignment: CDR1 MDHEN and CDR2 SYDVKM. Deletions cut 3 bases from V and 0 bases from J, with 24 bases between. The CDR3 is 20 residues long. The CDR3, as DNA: TGTGCCAGCAGTTTTTCGAAATTGGGCACAGGCCGGAGTAGCAATCAGCCCCAGCATTTT. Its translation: CASSFSKLGTGRSSNQPQHF.

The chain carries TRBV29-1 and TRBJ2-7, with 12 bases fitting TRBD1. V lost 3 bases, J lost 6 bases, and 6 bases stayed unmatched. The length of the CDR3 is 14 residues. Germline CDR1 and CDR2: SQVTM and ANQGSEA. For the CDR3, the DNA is TGCAGCGTTGAGCCGGGACAGGGGGCGTCCGAGCAGTACTTC. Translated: CSVEPGQGASEQYF.

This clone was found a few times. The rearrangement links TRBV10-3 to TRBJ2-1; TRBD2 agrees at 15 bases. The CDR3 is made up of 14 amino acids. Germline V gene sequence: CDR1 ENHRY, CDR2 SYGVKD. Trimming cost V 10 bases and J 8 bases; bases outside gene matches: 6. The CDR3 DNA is TGTGCCACCCGGACTAGCGGGAGGGCGCATGAGCAGTTCTTC. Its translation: CATRTSGRAHEQFF.

In DNA form, the CDR3 reads TGTGCCAGCAGCCCACCGGGACAGGAAACCGTAAACTCCTACGAGCAGTACTTC. It yields the protein CASSPPGQETVNSYEQYF. This rearrangement joins TRBV7-4 to TRBJ2-7; 8 bases map to TRBD1. J lost 0 bases, V lost 5 bases, and 15 bases had no gene match. This CDR3 is built from 18 residues. Germline V CDR1 and CDR2: SGHVT, SQSDAQ.

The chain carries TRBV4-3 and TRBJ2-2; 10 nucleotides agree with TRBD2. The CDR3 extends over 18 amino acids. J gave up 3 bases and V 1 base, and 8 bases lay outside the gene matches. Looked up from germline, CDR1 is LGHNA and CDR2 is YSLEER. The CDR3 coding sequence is TGCGCCAGCAGCCAAGTTCAACTAGCGGGGTCATACACCGGGGAGCTGTTTTTT. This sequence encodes CASSQVQLAGSYTGELFF.

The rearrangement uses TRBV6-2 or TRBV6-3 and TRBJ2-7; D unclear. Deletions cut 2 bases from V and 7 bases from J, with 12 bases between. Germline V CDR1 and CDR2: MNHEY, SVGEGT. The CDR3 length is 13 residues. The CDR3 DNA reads TGTGCCAGCAGTTACCCGAACCAGTGGGAGCAGTACTTC. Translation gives CASSYPNQWEQYF.

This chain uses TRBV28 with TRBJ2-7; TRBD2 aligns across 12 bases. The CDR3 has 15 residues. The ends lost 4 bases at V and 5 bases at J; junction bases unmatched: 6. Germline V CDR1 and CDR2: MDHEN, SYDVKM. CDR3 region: CASSSLAGGPDEQYF. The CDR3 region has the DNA TGTGCCAGCAGTTCGCTAGCGGGAGGGCCAGACGAGCAGTACTTC.

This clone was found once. CDR3 region: CASSTTSGHHTQYF. For the CDR3, the DNA is TGTGCCAGCAGCACTACTAGCGGGCATCATACGCAGTATTTT. V is TRBV7-2 and J is TRBJ2-3; TRBD2 matches 9 bases. This CDR3 comprises 14 residues. V was pared by 5 bases and J by 7 bases, with 7 bases of the junction left unmatched. The germline V gene encodes CDR1 SGHTA and CDR2 FQGNSA.

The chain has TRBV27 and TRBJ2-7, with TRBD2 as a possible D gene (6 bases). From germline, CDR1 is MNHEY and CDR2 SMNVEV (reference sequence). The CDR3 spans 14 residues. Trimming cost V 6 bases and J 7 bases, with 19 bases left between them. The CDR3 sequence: CASSPARGAREQYF. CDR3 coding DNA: TGTGCCAGCAGCCCCGCGCGCGGGGCTCGGGAGCAGTACTTC.

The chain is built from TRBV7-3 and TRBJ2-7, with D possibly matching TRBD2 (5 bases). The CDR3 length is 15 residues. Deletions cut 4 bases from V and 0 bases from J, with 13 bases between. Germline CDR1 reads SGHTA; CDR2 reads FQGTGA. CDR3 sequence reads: CASSSDYLSSYEQYF. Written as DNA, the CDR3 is TGTGCCAGCAGCTCCGACTATTTGAGCTCCTACGAGCAGTACTTC.